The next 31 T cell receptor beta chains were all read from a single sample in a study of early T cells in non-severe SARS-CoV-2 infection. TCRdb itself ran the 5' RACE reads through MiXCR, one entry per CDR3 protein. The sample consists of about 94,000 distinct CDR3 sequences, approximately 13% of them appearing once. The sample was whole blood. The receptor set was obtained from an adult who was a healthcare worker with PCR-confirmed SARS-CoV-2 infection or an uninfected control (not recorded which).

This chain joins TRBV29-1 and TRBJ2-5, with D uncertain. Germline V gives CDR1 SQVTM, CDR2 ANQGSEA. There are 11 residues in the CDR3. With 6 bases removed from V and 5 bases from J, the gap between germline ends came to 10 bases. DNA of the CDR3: TGCAGCGTCGCCTCCCCTGAGACCCAGTACTTC. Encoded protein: CSVASPETQYF.

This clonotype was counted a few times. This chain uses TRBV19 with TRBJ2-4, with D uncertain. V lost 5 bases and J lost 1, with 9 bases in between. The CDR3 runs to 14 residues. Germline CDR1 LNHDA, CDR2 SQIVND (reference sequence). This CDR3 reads CASSPTRAKNIQYF. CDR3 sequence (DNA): TGTGCCAGTAGTCCTACACGGGCCAAAAACATTCAGTACTTC.

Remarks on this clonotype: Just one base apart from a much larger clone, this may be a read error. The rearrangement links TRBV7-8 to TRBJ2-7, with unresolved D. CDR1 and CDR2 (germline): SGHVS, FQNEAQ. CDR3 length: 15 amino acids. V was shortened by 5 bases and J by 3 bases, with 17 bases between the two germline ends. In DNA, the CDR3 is TGTGCCAGCAGCCCACCGACACAGCCACGCTACGAGCAGTACTTC. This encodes CASSPPTQPRYEQYF.

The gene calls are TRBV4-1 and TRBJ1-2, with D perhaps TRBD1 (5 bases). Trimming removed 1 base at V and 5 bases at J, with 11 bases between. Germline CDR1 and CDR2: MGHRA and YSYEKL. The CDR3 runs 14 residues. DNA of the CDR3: TGCGCCAGCAGCCAAGTCGGGGGAAATTATGGCTACACCTTC. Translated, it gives CASSQVGGNYGYTF.

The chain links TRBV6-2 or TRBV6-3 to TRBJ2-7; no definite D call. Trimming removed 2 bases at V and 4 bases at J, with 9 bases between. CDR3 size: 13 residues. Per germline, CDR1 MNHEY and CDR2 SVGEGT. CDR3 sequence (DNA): TGTGCCAGCAGTTACACATCGGGTTACGAGCAGTACTTC. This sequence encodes CASSYTSGYEQYF.

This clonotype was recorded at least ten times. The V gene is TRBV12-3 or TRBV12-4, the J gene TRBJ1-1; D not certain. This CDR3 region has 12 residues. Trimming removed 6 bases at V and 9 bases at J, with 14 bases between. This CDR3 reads CASRHDDVKAFF. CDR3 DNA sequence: TGTGCCAGCAGACACGATGATGTAAAAGCTTTCTTT.

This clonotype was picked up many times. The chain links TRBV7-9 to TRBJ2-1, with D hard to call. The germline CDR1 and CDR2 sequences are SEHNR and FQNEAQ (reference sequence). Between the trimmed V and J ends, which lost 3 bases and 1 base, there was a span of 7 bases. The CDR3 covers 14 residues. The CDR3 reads CASSFSVSYNEQFF. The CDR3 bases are TGTGCCAGCAGCTTCAGCGTTTCCTACAATGAGCAGTTCTTC.

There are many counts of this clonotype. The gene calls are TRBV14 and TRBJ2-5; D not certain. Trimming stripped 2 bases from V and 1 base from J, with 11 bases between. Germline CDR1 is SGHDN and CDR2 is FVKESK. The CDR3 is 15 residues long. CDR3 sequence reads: CASSQRARAQETQYF. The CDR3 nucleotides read TGTGCCAGCAGCCAAAGGGCCCGGGCCCAAGAGACCCAGTACTTC.

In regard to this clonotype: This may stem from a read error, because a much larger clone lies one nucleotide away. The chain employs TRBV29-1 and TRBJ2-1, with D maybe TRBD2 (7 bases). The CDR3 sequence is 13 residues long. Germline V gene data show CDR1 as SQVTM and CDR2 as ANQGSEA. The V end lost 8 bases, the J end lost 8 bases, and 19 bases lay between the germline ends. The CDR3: CSIKRGGGDEQFF. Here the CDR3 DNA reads TGCAGCATTAAGCGGGGCGGGGGCGATGAGCAGTTCTTC.

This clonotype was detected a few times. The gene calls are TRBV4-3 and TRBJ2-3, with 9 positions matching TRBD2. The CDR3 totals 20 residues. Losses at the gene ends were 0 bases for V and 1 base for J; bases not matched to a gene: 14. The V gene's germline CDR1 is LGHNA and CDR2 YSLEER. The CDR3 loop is CASSQDGLAQLSGGTDTQYF. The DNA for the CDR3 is TGCGCCAGCAGCCAAGATGGACTAGCGCAACTTTCTGGGGGCACAGATACGCAGTATTTT.

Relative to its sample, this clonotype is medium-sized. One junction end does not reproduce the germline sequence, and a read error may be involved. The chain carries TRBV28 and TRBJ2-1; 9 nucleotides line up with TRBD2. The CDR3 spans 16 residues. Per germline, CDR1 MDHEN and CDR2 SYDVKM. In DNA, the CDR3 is TGTGCCAGCAGTACCATGGGGACTAGCTCCCACAATGAGCAGTTCTTC. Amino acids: CASSTMGTSSHNEQFF.

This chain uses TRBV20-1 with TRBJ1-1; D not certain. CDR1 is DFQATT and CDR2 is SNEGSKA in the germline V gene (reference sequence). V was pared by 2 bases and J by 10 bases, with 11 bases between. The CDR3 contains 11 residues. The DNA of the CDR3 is TGCAGTGCTAGATTGGAGCCCACAGCTTTCTTT. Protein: CSARLEPTAFF.

Here the CDR3 reads CASSLGDRVGEKLFF. The CDR3 coding sequence is TGTGCCAGCAGCTTAGGCGACAGGGTCGGTGAAAAACTGTTTTTT. The chain has TRBV7-9 and TRBJ1-4; 7 bases align to TRBD1. Germline V CDR1 and CDR2: SEHNR, FQNEAQ (reference sequence). J gave up 7 bases and V 1 base, and 6 bases lay outside the gene matches. The CDR3 sequence is 15 residues long.

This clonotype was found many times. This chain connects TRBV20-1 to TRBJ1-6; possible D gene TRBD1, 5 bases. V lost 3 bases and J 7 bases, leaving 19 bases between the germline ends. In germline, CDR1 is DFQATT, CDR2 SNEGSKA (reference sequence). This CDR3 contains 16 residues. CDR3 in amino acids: CSARFLQDFENSPLHF. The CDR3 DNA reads TGCAGTGCTAGGTTCTTACAGGACTTTGAGAATTCACCCCTCCACTTT.

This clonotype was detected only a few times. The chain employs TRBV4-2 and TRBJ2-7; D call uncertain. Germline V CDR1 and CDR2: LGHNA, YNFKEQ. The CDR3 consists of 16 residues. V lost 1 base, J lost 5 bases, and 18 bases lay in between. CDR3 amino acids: CASSQVNPSRADEQYF. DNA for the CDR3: TGTGCCAGCAGCCAAGTGAACCCCAGCCGGGCCGACGAGCAGTACTTC.

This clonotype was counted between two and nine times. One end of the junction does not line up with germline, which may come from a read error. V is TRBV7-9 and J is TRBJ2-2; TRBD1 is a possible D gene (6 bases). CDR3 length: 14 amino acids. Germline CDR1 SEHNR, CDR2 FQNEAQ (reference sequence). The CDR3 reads CASSKTGTTGVLFF. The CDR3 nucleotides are TGTGCCAGCAGCAAAACAGGGACCACCGGGGTGCTGTTTTTT.

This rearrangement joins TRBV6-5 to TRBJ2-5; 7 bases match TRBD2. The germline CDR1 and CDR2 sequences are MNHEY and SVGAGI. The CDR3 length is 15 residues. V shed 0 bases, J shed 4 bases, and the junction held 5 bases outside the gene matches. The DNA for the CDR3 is TGTGCCAGCAGTTACTCCGGGGGGATATCAGAGACCCAGTACTTC. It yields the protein CASSYSGGISETQYF.

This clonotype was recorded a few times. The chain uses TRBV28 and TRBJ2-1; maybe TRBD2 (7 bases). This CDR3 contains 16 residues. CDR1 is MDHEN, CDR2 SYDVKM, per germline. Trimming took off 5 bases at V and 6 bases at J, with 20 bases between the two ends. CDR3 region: CASSPLRGALGNEQFF. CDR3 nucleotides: TGTGCCAGCAGTCCCCTCCGGGGGGCTTTGGGCAATGAGCAGTTCTTC. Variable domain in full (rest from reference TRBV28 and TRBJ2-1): DVKVTQSSRYLVKRTGEKVFLECVQDMDHENMFWYRQDPGLGLRLIYFSYDVKMKEKGDIPEGYSVSREKKERFSLILESASTNQTSMYLCASSPLRGALGNEQFFGPGTRLTVL.

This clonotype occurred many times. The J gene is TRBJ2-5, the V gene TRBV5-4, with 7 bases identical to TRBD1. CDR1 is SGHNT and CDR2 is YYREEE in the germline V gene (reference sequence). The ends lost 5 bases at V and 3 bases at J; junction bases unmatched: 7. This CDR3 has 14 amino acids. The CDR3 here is CASSRGQRKETQYF. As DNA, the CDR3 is TGTGCCAGCAGTAGGGGACAGCGAAAAGAGACCCAGTACTTC.

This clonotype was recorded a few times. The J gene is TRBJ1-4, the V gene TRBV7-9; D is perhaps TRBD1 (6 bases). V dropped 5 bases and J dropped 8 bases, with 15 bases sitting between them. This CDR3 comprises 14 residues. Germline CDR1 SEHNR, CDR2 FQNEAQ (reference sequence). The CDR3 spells CASSPQGLGEKLFF. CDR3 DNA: TGTGCCAGCAGCCCACAGGGTTTAGGGGAAAAACTGTTTTTT.

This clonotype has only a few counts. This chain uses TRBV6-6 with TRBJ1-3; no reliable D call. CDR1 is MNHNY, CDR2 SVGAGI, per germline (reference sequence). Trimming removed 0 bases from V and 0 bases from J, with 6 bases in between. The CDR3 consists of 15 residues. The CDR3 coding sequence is TGTGCCAGCAGTTACTCTCCCCTCTCTGGAAACACCATATATTTT. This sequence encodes CASSYSPLSGNTIYF.

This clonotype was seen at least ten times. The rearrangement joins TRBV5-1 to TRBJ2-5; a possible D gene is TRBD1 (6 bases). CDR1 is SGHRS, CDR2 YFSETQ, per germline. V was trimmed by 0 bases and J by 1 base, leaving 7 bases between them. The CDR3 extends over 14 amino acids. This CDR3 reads CASSLGTVQETQYF. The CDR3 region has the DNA TGCGCCAGCAGCTTGGGGACAGTCCAAGAGACCCAGTACTTC.

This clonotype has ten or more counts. CDR3 region: CSVYPSGANVLTF. The CDR3 DNA sequence: TGCAGCGTTTACCCCTCTGGGGCCAACGTCCTGACTTTC. The genes are TRBV29-1 and TRBJ2-6; no clear D gene. CDR3 length: 13 amino acids. CDR1 is SQVTM, CDR2 ANQGSEA, per germline. Trimming took off 5 bases at V and 0 bases at J, with 5 bases between the two ends. Drawing the rest from reference TRBV29-1 and TRBJ2-6, the complete variable domain is SAVISQKPSRDICQRGTSLTIQCQVDSQVTMMFWYRQQPGQSLTLIATANQGSEATYESGFVIDKFPISRPNLTFSTLTVSNMSPEDSSIYLCSVYPSGANVLTFGAGSRLTVL.

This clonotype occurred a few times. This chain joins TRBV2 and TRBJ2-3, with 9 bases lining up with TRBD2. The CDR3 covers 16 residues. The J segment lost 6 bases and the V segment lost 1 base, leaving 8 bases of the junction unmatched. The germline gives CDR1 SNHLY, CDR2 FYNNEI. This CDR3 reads CASSEVTASGADTQYF. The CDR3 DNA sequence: TGTGCCAGCAGTGAAGTGACGGCTAGCGGGGCGGATACGCAGTATTTT.

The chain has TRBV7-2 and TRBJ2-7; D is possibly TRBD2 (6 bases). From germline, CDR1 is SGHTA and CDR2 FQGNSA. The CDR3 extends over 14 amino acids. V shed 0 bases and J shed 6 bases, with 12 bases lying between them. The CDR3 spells CASSLARASVEQYF. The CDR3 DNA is TGTGCCAGCAGCTTAGCGCGGGCTAGCGTCGAGCAGTACTTC.

The CDR3: CASSLVVGSSSYNEQFF. The CDR3 coding sequence is TGTGCCAGCAGCTTAGTCGTGGGCTCGAGCTCCTACAATGAGCAGTTCTTC. The gene calls are TRBV11-2 and TRBJ2-1; no definite D call. In germline, CDR1 is SGHAT, CDR2 FQNNGV. The CDR3 has 17 amino acids. The V and J ends lost 1 base and 0 bases respectively, with 13 bases between them.

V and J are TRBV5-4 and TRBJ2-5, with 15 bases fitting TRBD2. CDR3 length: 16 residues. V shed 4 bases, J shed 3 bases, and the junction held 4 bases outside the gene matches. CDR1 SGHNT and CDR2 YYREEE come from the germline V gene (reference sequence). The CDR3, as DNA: TGTGCCAGCAGCCCACGGACTAGCGGGGGGGAAGAGACCCAGTACTTC. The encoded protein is CASSPRTSGGEETQYF. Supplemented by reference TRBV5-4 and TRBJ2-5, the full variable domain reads ETGVTQSPTHLIKTRGQQVTLRCSSQSGHNTVSWYQQALGQGPQFIFQYYREEENGRGNFPPRFSGLQFPNYSSELNVNALELDDSALYLCASSPRTSGGEETQYFGPGTRLLVL.

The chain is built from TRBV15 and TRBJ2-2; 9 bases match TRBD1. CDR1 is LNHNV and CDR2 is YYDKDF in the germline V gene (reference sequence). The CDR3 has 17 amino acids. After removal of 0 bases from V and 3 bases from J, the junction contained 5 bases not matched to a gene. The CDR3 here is CATSRDRRTGDTGELFF. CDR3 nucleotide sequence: TGTGCCACCAGCAGAGATCGGCGGACAGGGGACACCGGGGAGCTGTTTTTT.

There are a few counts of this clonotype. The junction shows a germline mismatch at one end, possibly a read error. CDR3 nucleotides: TGTGCCAGCAGTTACACCCCCAGTGGGGGAATAGAAGTTTTCTTT. This encodes CASSYTPSGGIEVFF. The V and J genes are TRBV6-5 and TRBJ1-1, with D possibly matching TRBD1 (5 bases). The CDR3 spans 15 residues. Germline lookup yields CDR1 MNHEY and CDR2 SVGAGI.

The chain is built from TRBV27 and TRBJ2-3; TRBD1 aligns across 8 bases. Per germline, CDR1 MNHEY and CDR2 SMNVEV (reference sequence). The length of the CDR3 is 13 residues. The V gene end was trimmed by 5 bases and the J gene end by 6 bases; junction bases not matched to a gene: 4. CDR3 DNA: TGTGCCAGCAGTCCGCGGGACAGGGATACGCAGTATTTT. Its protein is CASSPRDRDTQYF.

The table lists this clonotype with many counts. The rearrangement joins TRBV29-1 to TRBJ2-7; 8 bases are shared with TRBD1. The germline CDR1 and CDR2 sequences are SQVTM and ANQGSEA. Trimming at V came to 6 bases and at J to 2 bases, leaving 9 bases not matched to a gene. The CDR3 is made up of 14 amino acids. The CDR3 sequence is CSVLSTGAPYEQYF. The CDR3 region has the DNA TGCAGCGTCCTCTCGACAGGGGCCCCCTACGAGCAGTACTTC.